This entry lists 10 T cell receptor beta chains sequenced from one sample in a study of Ad26.COV2.S vaccination and SARS-CoV-2 variants. Indicated treatment: 15 to 20 received Ad26.COV2.S at low or high dose, single or two shots; a few received placebo; per-sample allocation not given. Vaccine and placebo recipients were sampled on day 63 after the first injection. The protocol was immunoSEQ multiplex PCR, while the TCRdb copy is restricted to in-frame clones and leaves out a portion. The sample yields about 350,000 clones, 75% to 90% seen once. The sample consisted of peripheral blood, taken in a trial of Ad26.COV2.S vaccine versus placebo. The receptors originated from a person between 18 and 59 years old who received the Ad26.COV2.S COVID-19 vaccine or a placebo.

The rearrangement uses TRBV20-1 and TRBJ2-3, with 7 nucleotides matching TRBD2. V was clipped by 3 bases and J by 3 bases; unmatched bases: 9. Germline V gene sequence: CDR1 DFQATT, CDR2 SNEGSKA (reference sequence). The CDR3 totals 15 residues. The CDR3 sequence is CSASDPAGVTDTQYF. CDR3 bases: TGCAGTGCTAGTGACCCTGCGGGGGTGACAGATACGCAGTATTTT.

This chain connects TRBV6-1 to TRBJ1-4; D is unresolved. This CDR3 has 17 residues. CDR1 is MNHNS and CDR2 is SASEGT in the germline V gene. With 4 bases removed from V and 7 bases from J, the gap between germline ends came to 22 bases. The CDR3 sequence is CASSGGQDGIRGEKLFF. For the CDR3, the DNA is TGTGCCAGCAGTGGCGGGCAGGACGGGATTCGTGGTGAAAAACTGTTTTTT.

V gene TRBV2 combines with J gene TRBJ1-2; 9 bases match TRBD1. The CDR3 has 15 amino acids. Germline V CDR1 and CDR2: SNHLY, FYNNEI. The J segment lost 8 bases and the V segment lost 2 bases, leaving 9 bases of the junction unmatched. CDR3 protein: CASSETPGQGGGYTF. CDR3 bases: TGTGCCAGCAGTGAAACCCCGGGACAGGGAGGAGGCTACACCTTC.

The chain joins TRBV29-1 to TRBJ1-1; 10 nucleotides line up with TRBD1. V shed 7 bases, J shed 3 bases, and the junction held 5 bases outside the gene matches. CDR1 and CDR2 from the germline V gene are SQVTM and ANQGSEA. CDR3 length equals 13 residues. Here the CDR3 DNA reads TGCAGCGCCGCAGGACAGGGGGACACTGAAGCTTTCTTT. This sequence encodes CSAAGQGDTEAFF.

The genes are TRBV5-1 and TRBJ2-5; D unresolved. V lost 2 bases and J 5 bases, leaving 7 bases between the germline ends. The CDR3 has 12 amino acids. CDR1 SGHRS and CDR2 YFSETQ come from the germline V gene. The CDR3 coding sequence is TGCGCCAGCAGCTTCGTTGGGGAGACCCAGTACTTC. Its translation: CASSFVGETQYF.

The genes are TRBV5-1 and TRBJ1-4, with TRBD1 as a possible D gene (6 bases). Germline V gene lookup returns CDR1 SGHRS and CDR2 YFSETQ. This CDR3 comprises 15 residues. The germline V and J ends were trimmed by 5 bases and 3 bases, with 14 bases remaining between them. The CDR3 DNA reads as TGCGCCAGCAGTTCCGTACAGGGTGCTAATGAAAAACTGTTTTTT. Residues: CASSSVQGANEKLFF.

The chain employs TRBV27 and TRBJ2-7; 7 nucleotides align to TRBD1. The CDR3 consists of 16 residues. CDR1 is MNHEY and CDR2 is SMNVEV in the germline V gene (reference sequence). Trimming cost V 10 bases and J 0 bases; bases outside gene matches: 15. In DNA form, the CDR3 reads TGTGCCACCCGTCTTCCTTCAGGGGGAAGCTCCTACGAGCAGTACTTC. The encoded protein is CATRLPSGGSSYEQYF.

This clone was counted once. DNA of the CDR3: TGTGCCAGCAGTTTTGCGGGCAATCAGCCCCAGCATTTT. Protein sequence: CASSFAGNQPQHF. This sequence joins TRBV12-3 or TRBV12-4 and TRBJ1-5; the D is unclear. The CDR3 is 13 residues long. Deletions cut 3 bases from V and 2 bases from J, with 5 bases between.

A remark on this clone: At the DNA level, this CDR3 is encoded by other sequences in the same sample as well. The CDR3 reads CASSLGGPGNQPQHF. The DNA of the CDR3 is TGTGCCAGCAGTTTAGGGGGGCCAGGCAATCAGCCCCAGCATTTT. This chain uses TRBV28 with TRBJ1-5; D may be TRBD1 (6 bases). Germline lookup yields CDR1 MDHEN and CDR2 SYDVKM. V was clipped by 2 bases and J by 2 bases, with 10 bases between them. The CDR3 runs 15 residues.

The chain joins TRBV7-7 to TRBJ2-5, with a weak D call TRBD1 (6 bases). This CDR3 has 14 residues. Looked up from germline, CDR1 is SSHAT and CDR2 is FNYEAQ (reference sequence). The germline V and J ends were trimmed by 5 bases and 0 bases, with 10 bases remaining between them. CDR3 region: CASSRTGYQETQYF. The CDR3 DNA sequence: TGTGCCAGCAGCCGAACAGGGTACCAAGAGACCCAGTACTTC.